These 18 T cell receptor beta chains originate from one sample sequenced in a study of cytomegalovirus exposure and HLA in healthy donors. Use of 60 Vbeta and 13 Jbeta primers characterized the PCR. The data were produced by immunoSEQ multiplex PCR, yet TCRdb's version contains in-frame clones alone and is incomplete. Found here are about 130,000 clones, about three quarters of them singletons; the top ten hold 0.95% to 1.5%. Sequencing was performed on PBMCs. Every receptor here comes from a female donor in good health and CMV-seronegative.

This clone was recorded once. The V gene is TRBV4-2, the J gene TRBJ2-2; 12 bases line up with TRBD2. Germline-derived CDR1 and CDR2 are LGHNA and YNFKEQ. This CDR3 is 19 amino acids long. V lost 0 bases and J lost 2; bases outside the gene matches: 7. DNA for the CDR3: TGTGCCAGCAGCCAAGAGGGCCTAGCGGGGGGGCCAAACACCGGGGAGCTGTTTTTT. This translates into CASSQEGLAGGPNTGELFF.

Worth noting for this clone: One end of the junction varies from germline; a read error may be responsible. The chain is built from TRBV6-1 and TRBJ2-4, with TRBD1 as a possible D gene (6 bases). This CDR3 spans 17 amino acids. Per germline, CDR1 MNHNS and CDR2 SASEGT. The CDR3 reads CASSAKPSGVGWNSQYF. CDR3 nucleotide sequence: TGTGCCAGCAGTGCCAAACCCTCAGGGGTTGGATGGAACAGTCAGTACTTC.

The chain carries TRBV6-1 and TRBJ2-7; tentatively, D is TRBD2 (5 bases). V shed 2 bases and J shed 0 bases, with 5 bases lying between them. The CDR3 has 13 residues. The germline gives CDR1 MNHNS, CDR2 SASEGT. The CDR3 is CASSERDSYEQYF. The CDR3 DNA follows: TGTGCCAGCAGTGAACGGGACTCCTACGAGCAGTACTTC.

This clone was seen a single time. V usage is TRBV6-5 and J usage is TRBJ1-5; D call uncertain. CDR1 MNHEY and CDR2 SVGAGI come from the germline V gene. Deletions cut 2 bases from V and 4 bases from J, with 6 bases between. CDR3 length: 13 residues. CDR3 sequence (DNA): TGTGCCAGCAGTTACGTCTTGAATCAGCCCCAGCATTTT. Translation: CASSYVLNQPQHF.

This clone was seen a handful of times. The V and J genes are TRBV7-9 and TRBJ2-7; 7 nucleotides line up with TRBD2. The germline V gene has CDR1 SEHNR and CDR2 FQNEAQ (reference sequence). The CDR3 totals 12 residues. V was clipped by 9 bases and J by 4 bases; unmatched bases: 6. CDR3 in DNA: TGTGCCAGTAACCCGGGAGGTTACGAGCAGTACTTC. Protein: CASNPGGYEQYF.

The chain recombines TRBV6-1 with TRBJ1-2; 11 bases align to TRBD1. After removal of 3 bases from V and 4 bases from J, the junction contained 10 bases not matched to a gene. This CDR3 region has 17 residues. The V gene's germline CDR1 is MNHNS and CDR2 SASEGT. CDR3 sequence: CASSDPRGQGAGYGYTF. The DNA for the CDR3 is TGTGCCAGCAGTGATCCCCGCGGACAGGGGGCGGGCTATGGCTACACCTTC.

The chain couples TRBV5-1 to TRBJ2-7; 10 nucleotides line up with TRBD2. The CDR3 extends over 16 amino acids. The V gene end was trimmed by 0 bases and the J gene end by 4 bases; junction bases not matched to a gene: 7. Germline-derived CDR1 and CDR2 are SGHRS and YFSETQ. CDR3 nucleotide sequence: TGCGCCAGCAGCTTGGCGCTAGCGGGAGTCGTGTACGAGCAGTACTTC. Translated: CASSLALAGVVYEQYF.

The chain couples TRBV5-6 to TRBJ1-5; D may be TRBD1 (5 bases). The CDR3 runs to 13 residues. Trimming removed 4 bases at V and 11 bases at J, with 16 bases between. Germline V lookup: CDR1 SGHDT, CDR2 YYEEEE. CDR3 coding DNA: TGTGCCAGCAGCCAGGGCTCTCATCGGGCCCAGCATTTT. Protein: CASSQGSHRAQHF.

This clone appeared once. The chain uses TRBV25-1 and TRBJ2-3; 8 bases line up with TRBD1. Germline V gives CDR1 MGHDK, CDR2 SYGVNS. CDR3 size: 18 residues. Trimming at V came to 6 bases and at J to 5 bases, leaving 19 bases not matched to a gene. CDR3 nucleotide sequence: TGTGCCAGCAGACCAAATACCGTACTCGGACAGGGTCAAGATACGCAGTATTTT. Amino acids: CASRPNTVLGQGQDTQYF.

The chain employs TRBV5-1 and TRBJ1-3, with D uncertain. CDR3 length: 17 residues. The germline CDR1 and CDR2 sequences are SGHRS and YFSETQ. Trimming cost V 1 base and J 0 bases, with 14 bases left between them. The CDR3 region is CASSLFAGRVSGNTIYF. In nucleotides, the CDR3 is TGCGCCAGCAGCTTGTTTGCGGGAAGAGTCTCTGGAAACACCATATATTTT.

The J gene is TRBJ1-2, the V gene TRBV18, with 8 bases lining up with TRBD1. This CDR3 is built from 15 residues. The V gene's germline CDR1 is KGHSH and CDR2 LQKENI. V lost 3 bases and J lost 7; bases outside the gene matches: 10. The CDR3 sequence: CASSPEFQGAPGYTF. The CDR3 DNA reads TGTGCCAGCTCACCTGAGTTTCAGGGGGCGCCTGGCTACACCTTC.

The chain joins TRBV10-2 to TRBJ2-3, with 10 bases lining up with TRBD2. Germline V gene sequence: CDR1 WSHSY, CDR2 SAAADI. The CDR3 is 15 amino acids. V shed 6 bases and J 2 bases; nucleotides not matched to a gene: 5. For the CDR3, the DNA is TGCGCCAGCAGGAAACTAGCGGGGCACACAGATACGCAGTATTTT. It encodes CASRKLAGHTDTQYF.

This chain uses TRBV2 with TRBJ2-1; D not certain. V gave up 5 bases and J gave up 1 base, with 18 bases separating them. Germline V gene sequence: CDR1 SNHLY, CDR2 FYNNEI. The CDR3 runs 17 residues. CDR3 sequence: CASSFPAERASYNEQFF. CDR3 bases: TGTGCCAGCAGTTTTCCTGCTGAGCGCGCTTCCTACAATGAGCAGTTCTTC.

The chain employs TRBV6-1 and TRBJ2-7; 10 bases align to TRBD1. V was clipped by 6 bases and J by 2 bases; unmatched bases: 7. This CDR3 comprises 15 residues. Germline lookup yields CDR1 MNHNS and CDR2 SASEGT. CDR3 sequence: CASRTGTGETYEQYF. The CDR3 nucleotides read TGTGCCAGCAGGACCGGGACAGGGGAAACCTACGAGCAGTACTTC.

This rearrangement joins TRBV2 to TRBJ1-6; no firm D call. This CDR3 contains 15 residues. V was pared by 7 bases and J by 5 bases, with 15 bases between. Germline V lookup: CDR1 SNHLY, CDR2 FYNNEI. This CDR3 is CASMIEQSNNSPLHF. In DNA, the CDR3 is TGTGCCAGCATGATTGAACAGAGTAATAATTCACCCCTCCACTTT.

This sequence joins TRBV7-9 and TRBJ1-2, with 7 bases matching TRBD1. The length of the CDR3 is 14 residues. Germline V gene data show CDR1 as SEHNR and CDR2 as FQNEAQ (reference sequence). Trimming took 8 bases from V and 3 from J; bases not matched to a gene: 9. Here the CDR3 reads CASAHRGSDYGYTF. The CDR3, as DNA: TGTGCCAGCGCCCACAGGGGTTCCGACTATGGCTACACCTTC.

The V and J genes are TRBV19 and TRBJ2-1; D is uncertain. The CDR3 has 14 residues. Germline V gene sequence: CDR1 LNHDA, CDR2 SQIVND (reference sequence). V lost 7 bases, J lost 0 bases, and 10 bases lay in between. The CDR3: CASTRKSSYNEQFF. The CDR3 DNA reads TGTGCCAGTACTAGGAAGAGCTCCTACAATGAGCAGTTCTTC.

The rearrangement links TRBV18 to TRBJ2-2, with 12 bases aligning to TRBD2. V gave up 3 bases and J gave up 7 bases; unmatched junction bases: 3. The CDR3 contains 15 residues. The V gene's germline CDR1 is KGHSH and CDR2 LQKENI. The chain's CDR3 is CASSPGLAGIGELFF. The CDR3 DNA reads TGTGCCAGCTCACCTGGACTAGCGGGGATCGGGGAGCTGTTTTTT. The whole variable domain, remainder taken from reference TRBV18 and TRBJ2-2, is NAGVMQNPRHLVRRRGQEARLRCSPMKGHSHVYWYRQLPEEGLKFMVYLQKENIIDESGMPKERFSAEFPKEGPSILRIQQVVRGDSAAYFCASSPGLAGIGELFFGEGSRLTVL.